This T cell receptor (beta chain) was sequenced during a study of T cells after yellow fever vaccination. Study details: It was SMART-Seq v4 Ultra Low Input that prepared the fractions with low cell numbers.

Germline V gene sequence: CDR1 SGHRS, CDR2 YFSETQ. Trimming shortened V by 2 bases and J by 2 bases, and 18 bases separated the two germline ends. This CDR3 region has 17 residues. Whole-study findings and limits: Contaminants from the bulk population, in the form of abundant clonotypes, could be found in FACS-sorted repertoires.

A 5'RACE template-switching step, the method used to make TCR cDNA, added a universal primer site and UMIs. TCRdb reprocessed the 5' RACE reads with MiXCR, giving one entry per CDR3 protein. The sample holds approximately 330,000 distinct CDR3 sequences, 4.1% seen once. Concerning this clonotype: Its target is not known.

This sample comprised PBMCs, obtained 5 days after the yellow fever booster vaccination. The J gene is TRBJ2-3, the V gene TRBV5-1; D is possibly TRBD2 (6 bases). This sequence was found in a man aged 18 to 29 who received the YFV17D yellow fever vaccine. CDR3 DNA: TGCGCCAGCAGCTTAGCAGCTGCGGGACTTAACACAGATACGCAGTATTTT. Translating gives CASSLAAAGLNTDTQYF.